The clone carrying this TCR beta chain has just a few counts. Antigen: not known. This record belongs to a study of early T cells in non-severe SARS-CoV-2 infection. The study's findings and limits: Private and CD4 specificities were missed by VDJdb matching, skewed to anti-spike CD8.

V shed 3 bases and J shed 0 bases, with 9 bases lying between them. The CDR3 covers 14 residues. CDR1 and CDR2 (germline): DFQATT, SNEGSKA (reference sequence). Using its own MiXCR run on the 5' RACE reads, TCRdb lists one record per CDR3 protein. This table has tens of thousands of distinct CDR3 sequences, roughly 5.4% appearing once. This sequence was found in an adult who was a healthcare worker with PCR-confirmed SARS-CoV-2 infection or an uninfected control (not recorded which). Sequencing was done on a sample of whole blood. The rearrangement joins TRBV20-1 to TRBJ1-3; D gene uncertain. The CDR3 DNA follows: TGCAGTGCTAGGAAACAGTCCTCTGGAAACACCATATATTTT. Its translation: CSARKQSSGNTIYF.